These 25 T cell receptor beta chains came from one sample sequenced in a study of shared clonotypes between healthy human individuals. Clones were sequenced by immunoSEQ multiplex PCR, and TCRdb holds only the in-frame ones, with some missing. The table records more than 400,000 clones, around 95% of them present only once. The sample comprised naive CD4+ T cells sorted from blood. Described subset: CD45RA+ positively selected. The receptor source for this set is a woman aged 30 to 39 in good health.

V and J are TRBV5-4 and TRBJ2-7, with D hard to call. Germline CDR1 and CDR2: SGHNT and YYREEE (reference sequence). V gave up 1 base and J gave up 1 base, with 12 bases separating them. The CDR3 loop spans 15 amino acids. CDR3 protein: CASSLLVAGSYEQYF. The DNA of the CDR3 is TGTGCCAGCAGCTTGCTGGTCGCCGGTTCCTACGAGCAGTACTTC.

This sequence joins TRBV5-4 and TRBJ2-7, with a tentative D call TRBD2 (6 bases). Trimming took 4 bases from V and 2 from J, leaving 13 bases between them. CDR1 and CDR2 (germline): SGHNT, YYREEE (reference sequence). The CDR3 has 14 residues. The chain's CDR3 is CASSGGTETYEQYF. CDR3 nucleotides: TGTGCCAGCAGCGGCGGGACGGAAACCTACGAGCAGTACTTC.

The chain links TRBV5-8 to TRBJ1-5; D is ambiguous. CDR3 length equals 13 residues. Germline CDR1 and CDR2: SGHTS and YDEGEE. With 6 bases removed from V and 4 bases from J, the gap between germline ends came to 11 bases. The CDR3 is CASTLEENQPQHF. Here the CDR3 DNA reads TGTGCCAGCACTCTAGAGGAAAATCAGCCCCAGCATTTT. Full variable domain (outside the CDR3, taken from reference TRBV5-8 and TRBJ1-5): EAGVTQSPTHLIKTRGQQATLRCSPISGHTSVYWYQQALGLGLQFLLWYDEGEERNRGNFPPRFSGRQFPNYSSELNVNALELEDSALYLCASTLEENQPQHFGDGTRLSIL.

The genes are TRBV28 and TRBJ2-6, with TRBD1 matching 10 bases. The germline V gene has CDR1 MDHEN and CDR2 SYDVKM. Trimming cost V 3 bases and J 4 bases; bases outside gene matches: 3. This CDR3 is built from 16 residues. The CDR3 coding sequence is TGTGCCAGCAGTTTTGGACAGGGGGGAGGGGCCAACGTCCTGACTTTC. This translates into CASSFGQGGGANVLTF.

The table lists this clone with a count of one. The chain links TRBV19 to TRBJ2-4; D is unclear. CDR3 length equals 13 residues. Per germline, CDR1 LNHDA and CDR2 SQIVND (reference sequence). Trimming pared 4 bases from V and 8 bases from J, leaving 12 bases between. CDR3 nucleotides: TGTGCCAGTAGTACCTCCCTAGTTTACATTCAGTACTTC. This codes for CASSTSLVYIQYF.

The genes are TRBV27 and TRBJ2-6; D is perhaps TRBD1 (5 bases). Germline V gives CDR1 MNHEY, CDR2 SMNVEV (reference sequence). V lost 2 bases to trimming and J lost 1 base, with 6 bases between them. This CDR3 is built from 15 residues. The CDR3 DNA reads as TGTGCCAGCAGTTTACAGGGTTCTGGGGCCAACGTCCTGACTTTC. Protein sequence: CASSLQGSGANVLTF.

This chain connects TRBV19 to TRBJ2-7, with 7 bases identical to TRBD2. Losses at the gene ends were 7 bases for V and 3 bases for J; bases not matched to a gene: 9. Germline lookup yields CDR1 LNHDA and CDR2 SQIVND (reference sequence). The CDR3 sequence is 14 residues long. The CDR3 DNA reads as TGTGCCAGTACCATTACCGGGACTAACTACGAGCAGTACTTC. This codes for CASTITGTNYEQYF.

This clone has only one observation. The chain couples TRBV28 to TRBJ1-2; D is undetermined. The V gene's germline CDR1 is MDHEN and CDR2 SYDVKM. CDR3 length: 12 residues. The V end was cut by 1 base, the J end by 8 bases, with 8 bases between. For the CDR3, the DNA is TGTGCCAGCAGTTTATCCGAACAAGGCTACACCTTC. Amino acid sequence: CASSLSEQGYTF.

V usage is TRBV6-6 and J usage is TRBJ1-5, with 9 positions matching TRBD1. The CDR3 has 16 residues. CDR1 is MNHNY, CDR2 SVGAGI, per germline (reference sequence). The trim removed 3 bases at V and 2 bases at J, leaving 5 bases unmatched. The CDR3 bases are TGTGCCAGCAGTTATCGGGACAGGGCTGGCAATCAGCCCCAGCATTTT. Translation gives CASSYRDRAGNQPQHF.

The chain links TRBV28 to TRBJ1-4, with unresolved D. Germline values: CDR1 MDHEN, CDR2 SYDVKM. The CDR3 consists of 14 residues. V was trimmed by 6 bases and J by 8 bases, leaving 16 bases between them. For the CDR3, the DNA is TGTGCCAGCAGGCCTTTGAGGAGCGACGAAAAACTGTTTTTT. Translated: CASRPLRSDEKLFF.

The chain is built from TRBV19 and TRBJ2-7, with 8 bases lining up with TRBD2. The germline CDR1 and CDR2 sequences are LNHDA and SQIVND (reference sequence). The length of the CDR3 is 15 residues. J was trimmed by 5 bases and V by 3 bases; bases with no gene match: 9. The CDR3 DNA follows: TGTGCCAGTAGTATCTCCCGACTAGCGAGAGACGAGCAGTACTTC. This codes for CASSISRLARDEQYF.

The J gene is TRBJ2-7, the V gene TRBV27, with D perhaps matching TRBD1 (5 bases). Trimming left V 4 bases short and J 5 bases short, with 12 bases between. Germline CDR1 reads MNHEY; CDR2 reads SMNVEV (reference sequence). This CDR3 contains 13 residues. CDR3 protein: CASSSYSRDEQYF. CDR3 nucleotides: TGTGCCAGCAGTTCGTACAGCAGGGACGAGCAGTACTTC.

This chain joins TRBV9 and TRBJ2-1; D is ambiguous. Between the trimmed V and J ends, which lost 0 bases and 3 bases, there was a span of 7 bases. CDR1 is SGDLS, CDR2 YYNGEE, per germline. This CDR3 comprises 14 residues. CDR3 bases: TGTGCCAGCAGCGTAGAACTCCACTACAATGAGCAGTTCTTC. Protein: CASSVELHYNEQFF.

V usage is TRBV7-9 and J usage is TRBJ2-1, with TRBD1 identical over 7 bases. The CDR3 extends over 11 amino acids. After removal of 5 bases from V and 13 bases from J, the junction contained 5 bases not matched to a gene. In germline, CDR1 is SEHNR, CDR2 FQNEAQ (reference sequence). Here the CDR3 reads CASSLGQDQFF. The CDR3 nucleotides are TGTGCCAGCAGCCTCGGACAGGATCAGTTCTTC.

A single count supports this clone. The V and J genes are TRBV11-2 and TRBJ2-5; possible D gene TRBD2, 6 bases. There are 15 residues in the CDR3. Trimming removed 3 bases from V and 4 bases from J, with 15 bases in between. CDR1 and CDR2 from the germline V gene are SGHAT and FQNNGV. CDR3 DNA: TGTGCCAGCAGCTTCGCGTCTGCGGGGTTAGAGACCCAGTACTTC. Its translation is CASSFASAGLETQYF.

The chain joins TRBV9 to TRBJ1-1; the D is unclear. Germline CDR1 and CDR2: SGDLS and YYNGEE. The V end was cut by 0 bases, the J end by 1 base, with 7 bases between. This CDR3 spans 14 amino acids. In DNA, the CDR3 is TGTGCCAGCAGCGTAGAAGCGGCGAACACTGAAGCTTTCTTT. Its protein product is CASSVEAANTEAFF.

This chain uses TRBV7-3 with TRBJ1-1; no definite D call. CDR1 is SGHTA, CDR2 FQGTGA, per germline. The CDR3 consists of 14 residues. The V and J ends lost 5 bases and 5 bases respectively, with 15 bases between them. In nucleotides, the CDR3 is TGTGCCAGCAGCCCCGCCGGAGGGCGGACTGAAGCTTTCTTT. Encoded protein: CASSPAGGRTEAFF.

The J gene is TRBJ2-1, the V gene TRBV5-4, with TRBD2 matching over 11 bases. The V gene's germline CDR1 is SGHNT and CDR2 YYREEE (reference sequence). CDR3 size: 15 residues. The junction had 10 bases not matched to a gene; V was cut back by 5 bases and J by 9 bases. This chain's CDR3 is CASRAGLAGGGEQFF. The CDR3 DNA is TGTGCCAGCAGAGCCGGACTAGCGGGTGGAGGTGAGCAGTTCTTC.

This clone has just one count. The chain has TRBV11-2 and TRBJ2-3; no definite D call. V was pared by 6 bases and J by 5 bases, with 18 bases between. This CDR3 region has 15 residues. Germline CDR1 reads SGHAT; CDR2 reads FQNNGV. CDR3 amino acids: CASRAGGSGGDTQYF. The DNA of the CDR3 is TGTGCCAGCAGGGCCGGCGGTTCAGGTGGAGATACGCAGTATTTT.

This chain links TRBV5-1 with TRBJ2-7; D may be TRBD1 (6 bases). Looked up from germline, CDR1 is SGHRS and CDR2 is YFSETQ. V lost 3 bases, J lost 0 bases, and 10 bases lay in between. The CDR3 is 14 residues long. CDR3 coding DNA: TGCGCCAGCAGCTCGTTAGGGGGCTCCTACGAGCAGTACTTC. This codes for CASSSLGGSYEQYF.

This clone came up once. The CDR3 is CASSLGQTVDEQYF. Here the CDR3 DNA reads TGCGCCAGCAGCTTGGGACAGACGGTGGACGAGCAGTACTTC. The chain carries TRBV5-1 and TRBJ2-7; D possibly corresponds to TRBD1 (5 bases). Trimming removed 0 bases at V and 5 bases at J, with 12 bases between. The CDR3 consists of 14 residues. CDR1 SGHRS and CDR2 YFSETQ come from the germline V gene.

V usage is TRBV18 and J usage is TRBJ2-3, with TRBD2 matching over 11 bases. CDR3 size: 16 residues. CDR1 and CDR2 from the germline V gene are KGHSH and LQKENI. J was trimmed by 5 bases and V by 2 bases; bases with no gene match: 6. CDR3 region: CASSPSELAGVDTQYF. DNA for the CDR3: TGTGCCAGCTCACCAAGCGAACTAGCGGGAGTAGATACGCAGTATTTT.

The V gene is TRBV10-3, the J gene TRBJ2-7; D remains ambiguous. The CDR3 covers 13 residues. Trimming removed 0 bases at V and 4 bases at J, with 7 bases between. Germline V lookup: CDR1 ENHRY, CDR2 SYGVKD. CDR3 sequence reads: CAISESNGYEQYF. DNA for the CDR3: TGTGCCATCAGTGAGTCTAACGGGTACGAGCAGTACTTC.

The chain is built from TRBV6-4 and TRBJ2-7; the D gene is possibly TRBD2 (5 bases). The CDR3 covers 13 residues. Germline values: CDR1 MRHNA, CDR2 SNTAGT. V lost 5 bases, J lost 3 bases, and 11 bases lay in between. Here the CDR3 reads CASSLSGYYEQYF. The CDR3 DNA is TGTGCCAGCAGTTTGAGCGGATACTACGAGCAGTACTTC.

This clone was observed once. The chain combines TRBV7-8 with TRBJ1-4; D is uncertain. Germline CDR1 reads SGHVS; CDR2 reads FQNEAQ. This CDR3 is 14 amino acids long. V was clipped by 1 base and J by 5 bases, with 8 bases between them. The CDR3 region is CASSLGRGNEKLFF. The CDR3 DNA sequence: TGTGCCAGCAGCTTAGGTCGGGGAAATGAAAAACTGTTTTTT.